This T cell receptor (beta chain) comes out of a study of CD8+CD57+ T cells in acquired aplastic anemia listed by TCRdb under 2018. Background on the whole study: Extracted DNA from sorted CD4+ and CD8+ cells averaged around 3.3 ug, ranging from about 0.17 to 27.4 ug. Healthy donor samples averaged about 9.9 million reads for CD4+ and 11.0 million for CD8+ cells.

The V end loses 0 bases and the J end loses 1 base, and a stretch of 13 bases separates them. The CDR3 runs 17 residues from the cysteine to the phenylalanine. The sequence is cut down to CDR3 DNA, 51 bases in frame from base 1. The germline V gene provides CDR1 SGDLS and CDR2 YYNGEE. The study at large found these results: Although some 28 CD8+ CDR3 sequences were shared by patients and controls, these sequences appeared highly expressed in patients and within the immunodominant clones of patients. Between patients and healthy controls, no significant difference in CD8+ Simpson's diversity was found (P=0.060).

TCR repertoires of sorted CD4+ and CD8+ blood T cells from severe aplastic anemia patients and healthy subjects were deep-sequenced in the study. Ficoll-Paque density gradient centrifugation was used to isolate peripheral blood mononuclear cells. Before DNA extraction, CD4+ and CD8+ T cells were sorted with FACS or magnetic beads. Genomic DNA served as template for TCR beta VDJ combination and CDR3 sequence profiling. TCR repertoire sequencing was run on an Illumina HiSeq 2000. The authors processed their data as follows. Repertoires were assessed using TRBV/TRBJ rearrangement plots, CDR3 size and DJ length profiles, and Simpson's diversity index. The immunodominant clone was defined as the most abundant DNA sequence in deep sequencing data. CDR3 amino acid sequences were screened for sharing across subjects and were compared with published repertoires and the VDJdb database. The public reads were quality trimmed at Q25 with fastp and then assembled into clones with MiXCR by TCRdb, keeping productive beta chains. Entries that share a CDR3 protein sequence are merged under the most common genes and DNA. The V and J calls were determined by TCRdb, not by the authors. In this sample the table shows about 190,000 distinct CDR3 sequences, 50% to 55% of which occur a single time. The ten largest clonotypes hold 15% to 20% of the sample.

A word on this clonotype: The antigen it binds to is not known. This may come from a read error, since a much larger clone is one base off.

This TCR derives from a human donor in good health, serving as a control. This sequence uses TRBV9 and TRBJ2-2, and perhaps TRBD1 as D gene, on 6 matching bases. The sample comprised sorted CD4+, CD8+, or CD8+CD57+ T cells (not recorded which) from PBMCs. The CDR3 in this case is CASSVAKPGQNTGELFF. In nucleotides, the sequence is TGTGCCAGCAGCGTAGCTAAGCCGGGACAGAACACCGGGGAGCTGTTTTTT.